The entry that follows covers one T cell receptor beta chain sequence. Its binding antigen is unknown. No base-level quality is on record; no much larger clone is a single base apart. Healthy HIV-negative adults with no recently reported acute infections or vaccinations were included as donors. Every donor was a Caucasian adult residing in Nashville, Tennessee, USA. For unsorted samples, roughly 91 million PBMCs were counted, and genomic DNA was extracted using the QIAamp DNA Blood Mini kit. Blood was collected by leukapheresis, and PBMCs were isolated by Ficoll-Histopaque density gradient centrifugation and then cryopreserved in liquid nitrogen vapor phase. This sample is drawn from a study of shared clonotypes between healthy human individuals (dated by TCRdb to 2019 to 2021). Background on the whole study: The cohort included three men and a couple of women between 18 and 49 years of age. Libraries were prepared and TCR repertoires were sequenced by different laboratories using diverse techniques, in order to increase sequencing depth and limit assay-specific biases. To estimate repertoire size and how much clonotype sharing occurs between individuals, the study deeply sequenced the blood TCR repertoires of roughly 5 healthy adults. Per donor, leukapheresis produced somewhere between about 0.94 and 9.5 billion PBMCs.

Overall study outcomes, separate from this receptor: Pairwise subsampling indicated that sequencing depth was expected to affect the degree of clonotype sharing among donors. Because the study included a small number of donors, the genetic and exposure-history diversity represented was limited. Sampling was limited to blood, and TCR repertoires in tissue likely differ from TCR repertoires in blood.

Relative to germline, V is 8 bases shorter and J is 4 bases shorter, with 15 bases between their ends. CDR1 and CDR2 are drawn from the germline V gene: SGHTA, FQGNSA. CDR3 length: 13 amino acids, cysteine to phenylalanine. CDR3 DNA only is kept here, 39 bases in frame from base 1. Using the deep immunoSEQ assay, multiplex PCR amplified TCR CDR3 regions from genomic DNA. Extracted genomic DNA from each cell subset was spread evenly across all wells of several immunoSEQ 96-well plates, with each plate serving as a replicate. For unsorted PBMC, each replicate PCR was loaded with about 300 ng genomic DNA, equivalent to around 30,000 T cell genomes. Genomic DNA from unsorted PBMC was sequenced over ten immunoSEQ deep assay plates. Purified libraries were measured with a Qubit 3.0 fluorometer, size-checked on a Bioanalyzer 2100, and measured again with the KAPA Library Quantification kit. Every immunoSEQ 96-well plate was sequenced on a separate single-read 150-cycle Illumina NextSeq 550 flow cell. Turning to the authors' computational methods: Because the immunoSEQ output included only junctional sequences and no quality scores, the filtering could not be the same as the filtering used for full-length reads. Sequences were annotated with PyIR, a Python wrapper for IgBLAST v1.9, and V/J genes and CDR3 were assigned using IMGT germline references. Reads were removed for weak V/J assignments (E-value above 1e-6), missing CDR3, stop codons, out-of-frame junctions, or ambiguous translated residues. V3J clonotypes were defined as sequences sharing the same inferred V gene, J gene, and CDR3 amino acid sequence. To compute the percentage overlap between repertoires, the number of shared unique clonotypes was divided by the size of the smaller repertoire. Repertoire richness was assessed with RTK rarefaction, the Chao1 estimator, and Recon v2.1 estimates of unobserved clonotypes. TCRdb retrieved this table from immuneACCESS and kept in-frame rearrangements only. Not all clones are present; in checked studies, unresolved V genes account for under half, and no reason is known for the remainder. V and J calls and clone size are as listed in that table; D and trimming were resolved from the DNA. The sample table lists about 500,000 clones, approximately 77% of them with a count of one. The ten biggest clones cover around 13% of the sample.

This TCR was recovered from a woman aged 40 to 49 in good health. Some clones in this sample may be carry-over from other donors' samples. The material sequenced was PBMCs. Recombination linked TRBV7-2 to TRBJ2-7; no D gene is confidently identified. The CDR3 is CASAMAPLYEQYF. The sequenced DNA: TGTGCCAGCGCCATGGCCCCCCTTTACGAGCAGTACTTC.